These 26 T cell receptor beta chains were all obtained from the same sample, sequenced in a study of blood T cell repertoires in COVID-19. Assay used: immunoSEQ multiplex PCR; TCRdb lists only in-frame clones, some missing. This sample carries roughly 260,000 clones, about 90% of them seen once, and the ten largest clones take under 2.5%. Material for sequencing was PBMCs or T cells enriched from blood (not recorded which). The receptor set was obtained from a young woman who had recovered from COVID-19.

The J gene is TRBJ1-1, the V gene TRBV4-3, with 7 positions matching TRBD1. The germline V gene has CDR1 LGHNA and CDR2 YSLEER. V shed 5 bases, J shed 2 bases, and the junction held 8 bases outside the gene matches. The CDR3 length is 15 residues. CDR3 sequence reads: CASSITSGGNTEAFF. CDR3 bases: TGCGCCAGCAGCATTACCTCAGGGGGAAACACTGAAGCTTTCTTT.

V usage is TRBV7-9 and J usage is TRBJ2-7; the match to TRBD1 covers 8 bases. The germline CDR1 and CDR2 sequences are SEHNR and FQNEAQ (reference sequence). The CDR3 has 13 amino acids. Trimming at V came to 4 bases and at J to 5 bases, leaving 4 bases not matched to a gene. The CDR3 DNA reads TGTGCCAGCAGCTCCAGGGGGCAACACGAGCAGTACTTC. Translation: CASSSRGQHEQYF.

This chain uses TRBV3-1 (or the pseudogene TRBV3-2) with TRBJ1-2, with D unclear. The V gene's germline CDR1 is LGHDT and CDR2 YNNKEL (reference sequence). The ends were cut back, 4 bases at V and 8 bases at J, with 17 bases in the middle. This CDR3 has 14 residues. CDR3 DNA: TGTGCCAGCAGCCCGGCGGGCCTTCCGAGGGGCTACACCTTC. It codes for CASSPAGLPRGYTF.

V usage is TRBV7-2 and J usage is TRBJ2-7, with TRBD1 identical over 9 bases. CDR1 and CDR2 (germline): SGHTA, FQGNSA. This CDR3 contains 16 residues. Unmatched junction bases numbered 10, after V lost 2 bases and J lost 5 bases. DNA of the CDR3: TGTGCCAGCAGCTTATCAGGTAGGACAGGGGACCACGAGCAGTACTTC. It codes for CASSLSGRTGDHEQYF.

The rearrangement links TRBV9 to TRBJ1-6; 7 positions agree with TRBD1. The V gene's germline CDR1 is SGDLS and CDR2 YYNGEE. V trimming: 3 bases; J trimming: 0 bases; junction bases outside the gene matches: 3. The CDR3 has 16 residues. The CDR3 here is CASSEGQSSYNSPLHF. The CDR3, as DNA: TGTGCCAGCAGCGAGGGACAGAGCTCCTATAATTCACCCCTCCACTTT. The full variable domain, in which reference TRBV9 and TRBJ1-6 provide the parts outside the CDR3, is DSGVTQTPKHLITATGQRVTLRCSPRSGDLSVYWYQQSLDQGLQFLIQYYNGEERAKGNILERFSAQQFPDLHSELNLSSLELGDSALYFCASSEGQSSYNSPLHFGNGTRLTVT.

The CDR3 sequence: CASIGGRDTIYF. CDR3 sequence (DNA): TGTGCCAGCATCGGCGGTCGCGACACCATATATTTT. V usage is TRBV2 and J usage is TRBJ1-3; D gene uncertain. Germline CDR1 is SNHLY and CDR2 is FYNNEI. CDR3 length: 12 amino acids. The V and J ends lost 7 bases and 8 bases respectively, with 12 bases between them.

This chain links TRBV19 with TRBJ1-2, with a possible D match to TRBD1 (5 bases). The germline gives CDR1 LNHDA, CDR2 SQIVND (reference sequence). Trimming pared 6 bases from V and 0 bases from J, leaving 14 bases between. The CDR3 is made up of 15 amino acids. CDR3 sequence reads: CASRPTVTANYGYTF. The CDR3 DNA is TGTGCCAGTAGACCCACCGTGACAGCTAACTATGGCTACACCTTC.

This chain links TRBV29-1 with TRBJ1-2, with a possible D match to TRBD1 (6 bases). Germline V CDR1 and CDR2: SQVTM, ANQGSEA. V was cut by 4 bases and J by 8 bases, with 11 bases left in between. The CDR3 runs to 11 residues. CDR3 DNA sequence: TGCAGCGTTGTCTCCAGGGGAGGCTACACCTTC. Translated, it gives CSVVSRGGYTF.

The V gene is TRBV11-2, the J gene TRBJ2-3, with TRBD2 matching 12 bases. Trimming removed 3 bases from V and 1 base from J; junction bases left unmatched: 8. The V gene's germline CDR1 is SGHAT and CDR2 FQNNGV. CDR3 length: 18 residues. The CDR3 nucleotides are TGTGCCAGCAGCTTCCAGACTAGCGGGGGACTCGGCACAGATACGCAGTATTTT. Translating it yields CASSFQTSGGLGTDTQYF.

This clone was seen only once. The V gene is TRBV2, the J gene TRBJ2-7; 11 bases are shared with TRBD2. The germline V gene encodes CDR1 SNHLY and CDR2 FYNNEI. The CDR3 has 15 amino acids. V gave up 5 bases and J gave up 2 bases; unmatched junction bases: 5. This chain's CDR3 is CASSLGTSGPYEQYF. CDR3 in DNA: TGTGCCAGCAGTCTTGGGACTAGCGGCCCCTACGAGCAGTACTTC.

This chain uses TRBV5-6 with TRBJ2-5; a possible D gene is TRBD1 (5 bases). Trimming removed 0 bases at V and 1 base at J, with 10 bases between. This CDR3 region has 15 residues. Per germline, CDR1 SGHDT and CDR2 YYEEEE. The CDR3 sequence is CASSLEGRLQETQYF. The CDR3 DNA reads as TGTGCCAGCAGCTTGGAGGGGCGTCTCCAAGAGACCCAGTACTTC.

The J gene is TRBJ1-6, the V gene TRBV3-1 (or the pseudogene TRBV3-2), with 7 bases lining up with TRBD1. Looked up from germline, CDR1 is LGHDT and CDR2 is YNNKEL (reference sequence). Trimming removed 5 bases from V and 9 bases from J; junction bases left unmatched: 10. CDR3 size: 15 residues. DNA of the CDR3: TGTGCCAGCAGCTCGCGACAGGGTGAGAGTTCACCCCTCCACTTT. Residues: CASSSRQGESSPLHF.

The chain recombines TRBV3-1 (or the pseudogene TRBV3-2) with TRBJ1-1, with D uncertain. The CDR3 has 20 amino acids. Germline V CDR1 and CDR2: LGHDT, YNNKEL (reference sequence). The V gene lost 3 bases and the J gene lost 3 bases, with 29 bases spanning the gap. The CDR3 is CASSHPSRPSADILDTEAFF. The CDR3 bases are TGTGCCAGCAGCCACCCTAGCCGGCCCTCGGCGGATATACTGGACACTGAAGCTTTCTTT.

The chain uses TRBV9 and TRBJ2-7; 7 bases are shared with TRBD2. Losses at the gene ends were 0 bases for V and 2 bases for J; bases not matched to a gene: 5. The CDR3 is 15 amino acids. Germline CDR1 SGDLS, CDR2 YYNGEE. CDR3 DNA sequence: TGTGCCAGCAGCGTAGAACCGGGAGGTGCCTACGAGCAGTACTTC. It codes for CASSVEPGGAYEQYF.

The CDR3 region has the DNA TGTGCCAGCAGTGATAGACAGGGGAGTAGGTATGGCTACACCTTC. Its protein is CASSDRQGSRYGYTF. The chain carries TRBV2 and TRBJ1-2; 8 nucleotides line up with TRBD1. CDR3 length: 15 amino acids. Losses at the gene ends were 3 bases for V and 5 bases for J; bases not matched to a gene: 8. CDR1 and CDR2 from the germline V gene are SNHLY and FYNNEI.

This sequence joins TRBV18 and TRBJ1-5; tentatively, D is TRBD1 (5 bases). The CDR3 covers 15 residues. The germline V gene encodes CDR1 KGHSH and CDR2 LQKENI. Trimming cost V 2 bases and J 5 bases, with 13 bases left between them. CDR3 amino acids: CASSPGVGVDQPQHF. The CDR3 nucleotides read TGTGCCAGCTCACCAGGCGTAGGGGTGGATCAGCCCCAGCATTTT.

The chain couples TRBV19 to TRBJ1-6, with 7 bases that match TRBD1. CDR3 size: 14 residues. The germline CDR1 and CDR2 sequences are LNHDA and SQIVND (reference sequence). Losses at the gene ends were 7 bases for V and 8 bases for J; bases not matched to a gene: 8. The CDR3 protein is CASIDGQAYSPLHF. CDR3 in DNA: TGTGCCAGTATCGATGGACAGGCCTATTCACCCCTCCACTTT.

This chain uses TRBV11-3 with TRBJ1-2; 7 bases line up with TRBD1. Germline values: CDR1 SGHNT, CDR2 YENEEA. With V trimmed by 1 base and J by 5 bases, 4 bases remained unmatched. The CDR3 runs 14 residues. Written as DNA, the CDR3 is TGTGCCAGCAGCTTAGGACAGGGACGGTATGGCTACACCTTC. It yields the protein CASSLGQGRYGYTF.

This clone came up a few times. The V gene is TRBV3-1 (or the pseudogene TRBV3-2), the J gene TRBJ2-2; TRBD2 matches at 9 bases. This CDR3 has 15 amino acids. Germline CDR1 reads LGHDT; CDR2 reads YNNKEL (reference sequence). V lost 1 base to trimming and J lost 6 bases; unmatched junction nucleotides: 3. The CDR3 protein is CASSQVVAGAGELFF. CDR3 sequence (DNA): TGTGCCAGCAGCCAAGTAGTAGCGGGAGCCGGGGAGCTGTTTTTT.

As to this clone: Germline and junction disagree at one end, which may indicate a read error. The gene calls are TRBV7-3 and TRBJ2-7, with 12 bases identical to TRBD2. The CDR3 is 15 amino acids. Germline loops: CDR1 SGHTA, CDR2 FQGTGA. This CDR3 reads CASSLTSGGSYEQYF. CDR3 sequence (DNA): TGTGCCAGCAGCCTAACTAGCGGGGGGTCCTACGAGCAGTACTTC. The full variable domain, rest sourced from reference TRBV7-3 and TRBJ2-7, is GAGVSQTPSNKVTEKGKYVELRCDPISGHTALYWYRQSLGQGPEFLIYFQGTGAADDSGLPNDRFFAVRPEGSVSTLKIQRTERGDSAVYLCASSLTSGGSYEQYFGPGTRLTVT.

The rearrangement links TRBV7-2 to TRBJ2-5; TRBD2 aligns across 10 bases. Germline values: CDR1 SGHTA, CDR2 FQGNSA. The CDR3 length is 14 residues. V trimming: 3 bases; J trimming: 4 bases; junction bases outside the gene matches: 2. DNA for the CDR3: TGTGCCAGCAGCTTCCCTAGCGGGGGAGAGACCCAGTACTTC. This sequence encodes CASSFPSGGETQYF.

The CDR3 loop is CASSTGSGGNQPQHF. The CDR3 DNA reads as TGTGCCAGCAGTACAGGGAGTGGCGGCAATCAGCCCCAGCATTTT. This chain links TRBV2 with TRBJ1-5, with D possibly being TRBD1 (6 bases). CDR3 length: 15 residues. V shed 5 bases and J shed 2 bases, with 13 bases lying between them. CDR1 is SNHLY and CDR2 is FYNNEI in the germline V gene. Full variable domain (outside the CDR3, taken from reference TRBV2 and TRBJ1-5): EPEVTQTPSHQVTQMGQEVILRCVPISNHLYFYWYRQILGQKVEFLVSFYNNEISEKSEIFDDQFSVERPDGSNFTLKIRSTKLEDSAMYFCASSTGSGGNQPQHFGDGTRLSIL.

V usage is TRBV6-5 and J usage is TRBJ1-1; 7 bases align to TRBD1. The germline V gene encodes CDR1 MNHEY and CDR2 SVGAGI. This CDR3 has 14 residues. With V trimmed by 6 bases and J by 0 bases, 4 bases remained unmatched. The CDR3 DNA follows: TGTGCCAGCAGCAGAACAGGGGTGAACACTGAAGCTTTCTTT. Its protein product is CASSRTGVNTEAFF.

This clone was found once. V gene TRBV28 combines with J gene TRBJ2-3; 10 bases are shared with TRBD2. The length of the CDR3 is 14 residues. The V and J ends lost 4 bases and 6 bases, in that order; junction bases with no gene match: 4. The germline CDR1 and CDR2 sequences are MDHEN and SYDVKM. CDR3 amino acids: CASSSGTSVDTQYF. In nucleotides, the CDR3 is TGTGCCAGCAGTTCCGGGACTAGCGTGGATACGCAGTATTTT.

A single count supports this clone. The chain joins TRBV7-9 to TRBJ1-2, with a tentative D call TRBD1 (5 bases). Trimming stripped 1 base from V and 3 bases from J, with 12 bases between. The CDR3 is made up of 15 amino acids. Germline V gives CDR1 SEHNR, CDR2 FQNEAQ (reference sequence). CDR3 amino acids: CASSLVGGRDYGYTF. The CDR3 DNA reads TGTGCCAGCAGCTTAGTGGGGGGAAGAGACTATGGCTACACCTTC.

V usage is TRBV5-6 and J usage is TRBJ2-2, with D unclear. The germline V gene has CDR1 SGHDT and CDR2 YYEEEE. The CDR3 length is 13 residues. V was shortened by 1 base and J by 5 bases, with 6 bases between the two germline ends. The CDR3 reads CASSLQRTGELFF. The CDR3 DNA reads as TGTGCCAGCAGCTTGCAACGGACCGGGGAGCTGTTTTTT. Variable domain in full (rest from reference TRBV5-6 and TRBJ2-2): DAGVTQSPTHLIKTRGQQVTLRCSPKSGHDTVSWYQQALGQGPQFIFQYYEEEERQRGNFPDRFSGHQFPNYSSELNVNALLLGDSALYLCASSLQRTGELFFGEGSRLTVL.